This TCR beta chain was profiled in a study of shared clonotypes between healthy human individuals. Findings and caveats of the study: When compared with the clonotypes that were shared by all four sorted-subset donors, the non-shared clonotypes turned out to have lower generation probabilities. Clonotype sharing among donors likely depends on sequencing depth.

Germline V lookup: CDR1 GTSNPN, CDR2 SVGIG (reference sequence). V was trimmed by 0 bases and J by 7 bases, leaving 6 bases between them. The CDR3 has 12 residues. This clone was observed a few times. Its specificity is unknown. Generated by immunoSEQ multiplex PCR, the TCRdb table keeps only in-frame clones and is missing some. In the table there are 550,000 to 800,000 clones, 74% of which are singletons. The sequencing input was memory CD4+ T cells sorted from blood. Subset defined: CD45RA-negative fraction. This rearrangement joins TRBV30 to TRBJ2-2; D ambiguous. This TCR came from a woman between 25 and 40 years old in good health. DNA of the CDR3: TGTGCCTGGAGTGTACTTAACGGGGAGCTGTTTTTT. This encodes CAWSVLNGELFF.